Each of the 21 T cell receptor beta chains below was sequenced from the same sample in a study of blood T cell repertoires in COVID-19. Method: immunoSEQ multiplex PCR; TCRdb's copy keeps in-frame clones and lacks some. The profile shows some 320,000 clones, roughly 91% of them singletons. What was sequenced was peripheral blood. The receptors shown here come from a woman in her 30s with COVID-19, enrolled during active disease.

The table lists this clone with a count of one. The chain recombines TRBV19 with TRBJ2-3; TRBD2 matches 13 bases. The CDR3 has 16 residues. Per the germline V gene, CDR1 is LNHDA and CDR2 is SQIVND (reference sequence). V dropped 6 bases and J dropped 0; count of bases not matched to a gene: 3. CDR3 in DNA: TGTGCCAGTAGCAAACTAGCGGGGGGGAGCACAGATACGCAGTATTTT. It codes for CASSKLAGGSTDTQYF.

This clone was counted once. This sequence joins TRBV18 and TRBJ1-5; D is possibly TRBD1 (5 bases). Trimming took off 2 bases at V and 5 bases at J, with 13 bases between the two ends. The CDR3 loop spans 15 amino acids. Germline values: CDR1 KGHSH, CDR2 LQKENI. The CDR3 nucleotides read TGTGCCAGCTCACCAAAAGGGCAGGGCCATCAGCCCCAGCATTTT. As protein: CASSPKGQGHQPQHF.

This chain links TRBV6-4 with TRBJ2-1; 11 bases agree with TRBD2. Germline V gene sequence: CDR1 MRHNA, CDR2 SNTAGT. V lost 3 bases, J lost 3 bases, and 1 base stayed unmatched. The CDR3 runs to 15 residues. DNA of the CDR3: TGTGCCAGCAGTGATACTAGCGGGGGCTACAATGAGCAGTTCTTC. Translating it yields CASSDTSGGYNEQFF.

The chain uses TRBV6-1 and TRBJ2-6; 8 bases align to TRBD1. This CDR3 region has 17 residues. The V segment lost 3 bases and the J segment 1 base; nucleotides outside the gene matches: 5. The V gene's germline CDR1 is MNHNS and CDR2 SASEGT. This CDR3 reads CASSETGVGSGANVLTF. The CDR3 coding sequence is TGTGCCAGCAGTGAGACAGGGGTGGGGTCTGGGGCCAACGTCCTGACTTTC.

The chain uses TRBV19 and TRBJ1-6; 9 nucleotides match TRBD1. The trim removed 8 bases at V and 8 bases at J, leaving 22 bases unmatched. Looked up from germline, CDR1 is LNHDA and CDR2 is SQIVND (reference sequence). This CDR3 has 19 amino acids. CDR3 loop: CASSHPEAGQGLGDSPLHF. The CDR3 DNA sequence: TGTGCCAGTTCCCATCCGGAGGCGGGACAGGGATTGGGGGATTCACCCCTCCACTTT. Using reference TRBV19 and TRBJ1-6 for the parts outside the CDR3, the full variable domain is DGGITQSPKYLFRKEGQNVTLSCEQNLNHDAMYWYRQDPGQGLRLIYYSQIVNDFQKGDIAEGYSVSREKKESFPLTVTSAQKNPTAFYLCASSHPEAGQGLGDSPLHFGNGTRLTVT.

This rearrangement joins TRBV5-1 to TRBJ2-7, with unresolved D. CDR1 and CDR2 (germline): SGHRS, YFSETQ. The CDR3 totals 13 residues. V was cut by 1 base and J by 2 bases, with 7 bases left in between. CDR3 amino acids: CASSLSVAYEQYF. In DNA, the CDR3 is TGCGCCAGCAGCTTGTCCGTAGCCTACGAGCAGTACTTC.

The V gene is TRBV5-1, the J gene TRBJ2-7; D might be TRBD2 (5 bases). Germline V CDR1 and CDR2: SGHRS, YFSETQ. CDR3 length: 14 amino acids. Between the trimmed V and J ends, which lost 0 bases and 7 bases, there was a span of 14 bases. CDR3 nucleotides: TGCGCCAGCAGCTTGGCCCCCACTCCGGGGGAGCAGTACTTC. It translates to CASSLAPTPGEQYF.

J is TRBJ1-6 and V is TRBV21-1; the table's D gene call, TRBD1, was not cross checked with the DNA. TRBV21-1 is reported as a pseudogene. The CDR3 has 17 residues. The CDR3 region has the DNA TGTGCCAGCAGCACCCCGCAAAGGGACAGCAATGATTCACCCCTCCACTTT. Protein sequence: CASSTPQRDSNDSPLHF.

CDR3 region: CASSLEVRERRSYEQYF. The CDR3 nucleotides read TGTGCCAGCAGTTTAGAGGTCAGGGAAAGGCGCTCCTACGAGCAGTACTTC. This chain uses TRBV28 with TRBJ2-7, with D possibly matching TRBD1 (5 bases). Deletions cut 2 bases from V and 0 bases from J, with 17 bases between. CDR1 and CDR2 from the germline V gene are MDHEN and SYDVKM. This CDR3 comprises 17 residues.

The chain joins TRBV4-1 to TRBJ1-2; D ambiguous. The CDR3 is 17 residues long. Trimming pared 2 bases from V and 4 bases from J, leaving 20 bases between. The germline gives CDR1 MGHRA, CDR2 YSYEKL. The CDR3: CASSQPTVAPSGYGYTF. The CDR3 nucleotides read TGCGCCAGCAGCCAACCGACGGTGGCACCCTCGGGCTATGGCTACACCTTC.

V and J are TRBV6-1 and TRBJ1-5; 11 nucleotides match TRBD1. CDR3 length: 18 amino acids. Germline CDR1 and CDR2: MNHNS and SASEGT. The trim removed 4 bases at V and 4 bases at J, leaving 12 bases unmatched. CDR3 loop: CASSVLGQGAFFNQPQHF. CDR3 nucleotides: TGTGCCAGCAGTGTCCTCGGACAGGGGGCCTTTTTTAATCAGCCCCAGCATTTT.

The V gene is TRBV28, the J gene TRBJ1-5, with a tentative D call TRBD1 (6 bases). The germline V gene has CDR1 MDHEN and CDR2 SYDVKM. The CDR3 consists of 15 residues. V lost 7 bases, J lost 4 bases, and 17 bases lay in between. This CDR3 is CASTSRGIGNQPQHF. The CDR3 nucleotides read TGTGCCAGCACCTCCAGGGGTATTGGGAATCAGCCCCAGCATTTT.

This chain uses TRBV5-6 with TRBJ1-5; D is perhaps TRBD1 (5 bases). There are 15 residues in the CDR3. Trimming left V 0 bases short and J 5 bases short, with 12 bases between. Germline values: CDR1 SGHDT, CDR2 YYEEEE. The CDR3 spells CASSLGAGNHQPQHF. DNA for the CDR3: TGTGCCAGCAGCTTGGGAGCAGGGAATCATCAGCCCCAGCATTTT.

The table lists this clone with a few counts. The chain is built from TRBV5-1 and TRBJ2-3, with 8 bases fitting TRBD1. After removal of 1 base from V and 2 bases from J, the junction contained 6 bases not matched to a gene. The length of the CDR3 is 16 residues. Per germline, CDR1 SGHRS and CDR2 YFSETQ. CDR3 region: CASSLLRDRTTDTQYF. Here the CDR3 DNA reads TGCGCCAGCAGCTTGCTACGGGACAGGACCACAGATACGCAGTATTTT.

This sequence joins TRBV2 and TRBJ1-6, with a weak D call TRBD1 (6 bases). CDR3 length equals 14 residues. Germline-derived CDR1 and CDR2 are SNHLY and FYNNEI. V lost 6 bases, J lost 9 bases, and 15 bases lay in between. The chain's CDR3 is CASRGQIVSSPLHF. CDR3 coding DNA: TGTGCCAGCAGAGGACAGATCGTTAGTTCACCCCTCCACTTT.

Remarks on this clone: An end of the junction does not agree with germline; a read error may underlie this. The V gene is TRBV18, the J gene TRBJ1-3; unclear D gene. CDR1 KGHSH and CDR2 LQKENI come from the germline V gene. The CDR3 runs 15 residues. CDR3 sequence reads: CASSPAAGSENTIYF. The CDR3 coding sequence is TGTGCCAGCTCACCGGCGGCGGGGTCTGAAAACACCATATATTTT.

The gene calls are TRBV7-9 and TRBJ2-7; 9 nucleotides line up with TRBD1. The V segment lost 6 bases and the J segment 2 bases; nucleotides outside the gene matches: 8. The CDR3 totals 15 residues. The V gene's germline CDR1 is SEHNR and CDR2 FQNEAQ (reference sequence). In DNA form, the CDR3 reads TGTGCCAGCAGTTTCGGGACAGGGATTGCCTACGAGCAGTACTTC. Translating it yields CASSFGTGIAYEQYF.

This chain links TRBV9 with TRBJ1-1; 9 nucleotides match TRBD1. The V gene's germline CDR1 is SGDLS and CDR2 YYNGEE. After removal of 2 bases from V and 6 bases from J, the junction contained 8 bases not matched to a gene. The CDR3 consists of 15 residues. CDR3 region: CASSVGDRVEPEAFF. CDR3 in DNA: TGTGCCAGCAGCGTGGGGGACAGGGTAGAGCCTGAAGCTTTCTTT.

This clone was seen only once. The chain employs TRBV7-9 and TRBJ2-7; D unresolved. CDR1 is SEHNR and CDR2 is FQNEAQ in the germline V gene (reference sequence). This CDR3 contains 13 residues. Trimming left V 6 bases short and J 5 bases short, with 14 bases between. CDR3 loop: CASSTRPVHEQYF. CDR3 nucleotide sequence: TGTGCCAGCAGTACCCGCCCGGTCCACGAGCAGTACTTC.

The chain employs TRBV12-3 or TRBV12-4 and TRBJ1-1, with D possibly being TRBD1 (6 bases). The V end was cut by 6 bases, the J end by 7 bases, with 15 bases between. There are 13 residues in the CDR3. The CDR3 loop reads CASREPGQIEAFF. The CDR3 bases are TGTGCCAGCAGGGAACCAGGACAGATTGAAGCTTTCTTT.

This CDR3 reads CASSLRGGVGYTF. DNA for the CDR3: TGTGCCAGCAGTCTCCGGGGGGGCGTCGGCTACACCTTC. V is TRBV28 and J is TRBJ1-2, with a tentative D call TRBD1 (6 bases). Germline lookup yields CDR1 MDHEN and CDR2 SYDVKM. The CDR3 length is 13 residues. V was shortened by 5 bases and J by 8 bases, with 15 bases between the two germline ends.